This TCR beta chain is drawn from a study of T-cell memory formation after mild COVID-19. Study-level points and caveats: Contracting CD4+ clones were located mainly in CM and EM, and CD8+ clones in EMRA.

This CDR3 has 12 amino acids. Trimming took 5 bases from V and 8 from J, leaving 12 bases between them. TCRdb recomputed calls from the 5' RACE reads with MiXCR, one row per CDR3 protein. The table shows a few hundred thousand distinct CDR3 sequences, with roughly an eighth occurring only once. Note on this clonotype: No antigen is known for it.

Sequences were obtained from PBMCs or a T cell subset sorted from them (not recorded which). The clonotype comes from a young man who had mild COVID-19 (a few samples of this study predate the infection). Cell type and time point are not known. This chain connects TRBV12-3 or TRBV12-4 to TRBJ1-1; D is perhaps TRBD1 (5 bases). As DNA, the CDR3 is TGTGCCAGCAGTCGGGGCCCCTCGGAAGCTTTCTTT. This sequence encodes CASSRGPSEAFF.